The source of this T cell receptor beta chain is a study of response to subunit inactivated influenza vaccine. In regard to this clonotype: Its cognate antigen is unknown.

TCRdb reprocessed the RT-PCR reads with MiXCR, giving one entry per CDR3 protein. The table has about 800,000 distinct CDR3 sequences, 20% to 25% seen once. CDR1 and CDR2 (germline): SGHTA, FQGTGA. After removal of 2 bases from V and 8 bases from J, the junction contained 19 bases not matched to a gene. There are 19 residues in the CDR3. Study-level results: The authors put forward the suggestion that each seasonal influenza vaccination may bring in only a limited number of new T cells.

Sequencing was performed on PBMCs from blood, taken 4 to 6 days after vaccination. The rearrangement links TRBV7-3 to TRBJ2-1, with 9 bases aligning to TRBD1. The receptor comes from a man aged 50 to 59 who received an inactivated influenza vaccine. The CDR3 sequence: CASSLGQSAAQGAVYEQFF. The DNA of the CDR3 is TGTGCCAGCAGCTTAGGACAATCGGCAGCACAGGGGGCCGTCTATGAGCAGTTCTTC.